This T cell receptor (beta chain) was recovered during a study of T cell repertoires in ileal Crohn's disease. Looking at the study overall: All patients had surgery for stricturing (about 60%) or penetrating (about 40%) disease. Whole-study findings and limits: Every patient over 26.8% clonality showed endoscopic recurrence. Sorted CD8 T cells held more high-frequency clones than CD4. Active smokers at surgery had more clonal expansions than non-smokers.

Note on this clone: Its antigen remains unknown.

The V gene's germline CDR1 is SGHRS and CDR2 YFSETQ. V was cut by 5 bases and J by 3 bases, with 12 bases left in between. This CDR3 is 13 amino acids long. Sequencing used immunoSEQ multiplex PCR; TCRdb keeps in-frame clones, though not all of them. The sample includes 14,000 or so clones, roughly 80% of them seen just once. Material: ileal tissue. This TCR derives from an adult with Crohn's disease. The chain has TRBV5-1 and TRBJ2-7, with TRBD2 as a possible D gene (5 bases). The CDR3, as DNA: TGCGCCAGCAGTTTAGACTACTACTACGAGCAGTACTTC. Amino acid sequence: CASSLDYYYEQYF.